Each of the 21 T cell receptor beta chains below was sequenced from the same sample in a study of CD8 T cells in ankylosing spondylitis. Whole-study findings and limits: Seemingly characteristic of ankylosing spondylitis blood was a TCR beta motif consisting of roughly 8 highly homologous variants.

TCRdb re-derived calls from the 5' RACE reads in MiXCR, one entry per CDR3 protein. The top ten hold approximately 0.5% of the sample, which has 800,000 to 900,000 distinct CDR3 sequences, about 11% seen once. Their antigens remain unidentified. The sequencing input was blood, either unsorted or a sorted T cell fraction (not recorded which). All receptors come from a male donor with ankylosing spondylitis.

J is TRBJ1-1 and V is TRBV2, with D unclear. V gave up 2 bases and J gave up 3 bases, with 7 bases separating them. Germline assignment: CDR1 SNHLY and CDR2 FYNNEI. CDR3 length equals 13 residues. The CDR3 sequence is CASSESIDTEAFF. CDR3 nucleotides: TGTGCCAGCAGTGAAAGTATCGACACTGAAGCTTTCTTT.

The chain combines TRBV27 with TRBJ2-1, with TRBD2 matching 11 bases. The V segment lost 5 bases and the J segment 4 bases; nucleotides outside the gene matches: 7. Germline V gene sequence: CDR1 MNHEY, CDR2 SMNVEV (reference sequence). The CDR3 loop spans 16 amino acids. The chain's CDR3 is CASSVPGLAAYNEQFF. CDR3 bases: TGTGCCAGCAGTGTCCCGGGACTAGCGGCTTACAATGAGCAGTTCTTC.

Turning to this clonotype: Relative to the germline gene, one junction end is altered; a read error may explain this. This sequence joins TRBV7-9 and TRBJ2-7, with D perhaps being TRBD1 or TRBD2 (6 bases each). The CDR3 loop spans 16 amino acids. Germline V gene data show CDR1 as SEHNR and CDR2 as FQNEAQ (reference sequence). The CDR3 sequence is CAISPGSLGGGYEQYF. The CDR3 DNA is TGTGCCATCAGCCCTGGGTCTCTGGGGGGCGGATACGAGCAGTACTTC.

This chain uses TRBV7-2 with TRBJ2-7; perhaps TRBD2 as D (5 bases). The CDR3 consists of 14 residues. Trimming removed 10 bases from V and 0 bases from J, with 16 bases in between. The germline V gene encodes CDR1 SGHTA and CDR2 FQGNSA. The CDR3 loop reads CAISLRESSYEQYF. The CDR3 DNA is TGTGCCATTTCTCTTCGGGAAAGCTCCTACGAGCAGTACTTC.

This clonotype has just a few counts. The chain links TRBV9 to TRBJ1-1, with D unclear. Germline V CDR1 and CDR2: SGDLS, YYNGEE. The CDR3 runs to 13 residues. Deletions cut 3 bases from V and 1 base from J, with 7 bases between. The CDR3 DNA is TGTGCCAGCAGCGCGGCAGCGAACACTGAAGCTTTCTTT. Residues: CASSAAANTEAFF.

The chain recombines TRBV15 with TRBJ2-5; D possibly corresponds to TRBD2 (5 bases). The CDR3 runs to 13 residues. The germline V gene encodes CDR1 LNHNV and CDR2 YYDKDF (reference sequence). V dropped 5 bases and J dropped 4 bases, with 11 bases sitting between them. Written as DNA, the CDR3 is TGTGCCACCAGCCTACCCGAGGGAGAGACCCAGTACTTC. Amino acid sequence: CATSLPEGETQYF.

There are many counts of this clonotype. The germline gene is not matched at one end of the junction; a read error may be the cause. The chain employs TRBV7-2 and TRBJ2-7; D may be TRBD1 (6 bases). CDR1 SGHTA and CDR2 FQGNSA come from the germline V gene. The CDR3 is 14 residues long. CDR3 bases: TGCGCCAGCAGCCTCGACAGGTTCTCCTACGAGCAGTACTTC. Translated: CASSLDRFSYEQYF. The full variable domain, its missing parts supplied by reference TRBV7-2 and TRBJ2-7, is GAGVSQSPSNKVTEKGKDVELRCDPISGHTALYWYRQSLGQGLEFLIYFQGNSAPDKSGLPSDRFSAERTGGSVSTLTIQRTQQEDSAVYLCASSLDRFSYEQYFGPGTRLTVT.

The sample holds a few counts of this clonotype. The rearrangement links TRBV20-1 to TRBJ2-7; D is possibly TRBD2 (5 bases). The germline V gene encodes CDR1 DFQATT and CDR2 SNEGSKA (reference sequence). The CDR3 length is 12 residues. Between the trimmed V and J ends, which lost 6 bases and 5 bases, there was a span of 14 bases. In DNA, the CDR3 is TGCAGTGCCACGTCGGGGTCCCACGAGCAGTACTTC. Translation gives CSATSGSHEQYF.

This clonotype was observed a handful of times. This rearrangement joins TRBV28 to TRBJ2-7; TRBD2 matches 10 bases. The germline CDR1 and CDR2 sequences are MDHEN and SYDVKM. V trimming: 4 bases; J trimming: 0 bases; junction bases outside the gene matches: 6. This CDR3 contains 16 residues. CDR3 amino acids: CASSWSASGSSYEQYF. The CDR3 DNA reads as TGTGCCAGCAGTTGGAGCGCTAGCGGGAGCTCCTACGAGCAGTACTTC.

There are a few counts of this clonotype. V is TRBV27 and J is TRBJ1-1; D not resolved. V lost 3 bases and J 0 bases, leaving 26 bases between the germline ends. The germline V gene encodes CDR1 MNHEY and CDR2 SMNVEV (reference sequence). The CDR3 contains 20 residues. The CDR3 DNA reads TGTGCCAGCAGTTTCCCTCCGAACTGCGTCGCCCTTTTATTGAACACTGAAGCTTTCTTT. It yields the protein CASSFPPNCVALLLNTEAFF.

The V gene is TRBV27, the J gene TRBJ1-1, with D unclear. V shed 5 bases and J shed 4 bases, with 14 bases lying between them. CDR3 size: 14 residues. CDR1 is MNHEY and CDR2 is SMNVEV in the germline V gene (reference sequence). The CDR3 here is CASSDGRRPTEAFF. The CDR3 DNA follows: TGTGCCAGCAGTGACGGACGTCGTCCCACTGAAGCTTTCTTT.

The chain links TRBV15 to TRBJ1-2; tentative D call: TRBD1 (6 bases). V gave up 0 bases and J gave up 8 bases, with 22 bases separating them. Germline CDR1 LNHNV, CDR2 YYDKDF (reference sequence). This CDR3 has 17 amino acids. The CDR3 DNA follows: TGTGCCACCAGCAGAGATATCGGCGGGGGCGCTACGGGAGGCTACACCTTC. Translated, it gives CATSRDIGGGATGGYTF.

The chain carries TRBV28 and TRBJ1-1; TRBD1 matches at 11 bases. Germline V lookup: CDR1 MDHEN, CDR2 SYDVKM. The CDR3 consists of 14 residues. V lost 10 bases, J lost 5 bases, and 9 bases stayed unmatched. CDR3 DNA sequence: TGTGCCATCGAGGACAGGGGGCGCGGAACTGAAGCTTTCTTT. Residues: CAIEDRGRGTEAFF.

The rearrangement joins TRBV28 to TRBJ1-1, with D unclear. Trimming left V 1 base short and J 1 base short, with 13 bases between. Germline CDR1 is MDHEN and CDR2 is SYDVKM. The CDR3 is made up of 16 amino acids. The CDR3 nucleotides read TGTGCCAGCAGTTTATTGTGGTCGAGTGGGAACACTGAAGCTTTCTTT. Translated, it gives CASSLLWSSGNTEAFF.

This clonotype has a count of ten or more. The chain employs TRBV20-1 and TRBJ2-5; D gene unclear. V dropped 6 bases and J dropped 2 bases, with 16 bases sitting between them. This CDR3 region has 14 residues. The germline V gene encodes CDR1 DFQATT and CDR2 SNEGSKA (reference sequence). The CDR3 loop is CSARRNGPQETQYF. CDR3 nucleotides: TGCAGTGCACGACGGAACGGCCCGCAAGAGACCCAGTACTTC.

The CDR3 protein is CSARSRTGSFYSNQPQHF. The CDR3 region has the DNA TGCAGTGCTAGATCACGAACGGGGTCATTTTATAGCAATCAGCCCCAGCATTTT. This chain joins TRBV20-1 and TRBJ1-5; no reliable D call. Germline CDR1 and CDR2: DFQATT and SNEGSKA (reference sequence). CDR3 length: 18 residues. Trimming stripped 2 bases from V and 0 bases from J, with 20 bases between.

The V gene is TRBV20-1, the J gene TRBJ2-3; the match to TRBD1 covers 7 bases. Trimming removed 4 bases from V and 0 bases from J; junction bases left unmatched: 4. The CDR3 spans 14 residues. The germline V gene has CDR1 DFQATT and CDR2 SNEGSKA (reference sequence). CDR3 in amino acids: CSAKRQGSTDTQYF. The CDR3 region has the DNA TGCAGTGCTAAAAGACAGGGCAGCACAGATACGCAGTATTTT.

This clonotype was found a few times. The chain joins TRBV6-5 to TRBJ1-1; TRBD1 is a possible D gene (6 bases). Trimming stripped 0 bases from V and 0 bases from J, with 17 bases between. The germline V gene encodes CDR1 MNHEY and CDR2 SVGAGI. The CDR3 consists of 18 residues. The CDR3 bases are TGTGCCAGCAGTTACTCGCGGGGGGGGCGGAGGCTGAACACTGAAGCTTTCTTT. Translated: CASSYSRGGRRLNTEAFF.

This clonotype was picked up a small number of times. The V call is TRBV20-1, the J call TRBJ1-3; D perhaps matches TRBD1 (6 bases). The V and J ends lost 6 bases and 0 bases respectively, with 15 bases between them. Per germline, CDR1 DFQATT and CDR2 SNEGSKA (reference sequence). The CDR3 runs 15 residues. CDR3 amino acids: CSAPGGRFSGNTIYF. The CDR3 DNA reads TGCAGTGCGCCGGGGGGCAGGTTCTCTGGAAACACCATATATTTT.

A word on this clonotype: This may stem from a read error, because a much larger clone lies one nucleotide away. As DNA, the CDR3 is TGTGCCACCGAATTGACTACCAACCAAGAGACCCAGTACTTC. Translated, it gives CATELTTNQETQYF. This sequence joins TRBV28 and TRBJ2-5, with D perhaps TRBD2 (5 bases). CDR3 length: 14 amino acids. CDR1 and CDR2 (germline): MDHEN, SYDVKM. Trimming left V 10 bases short and J 0 bases short, with 15 bases between.

Many counts were recorded for this clonotype. This chain connects TRBV7-6 to TRBJ2-5; unclear D gene. Germline values: CDR1 SGHVS, CDR2 FNYEAQ. V dropped 0 bases and J dropped 2 bases, with 10 bases sitting between them. The CDR3 has 15 amino acids. The CDR3 region has the DNA TGTGCCAGCAGCTTAGCGCGGTCAGTTCAAGAGACCCAGTACTTC. The encoded protein is CASSLARSVQETQYF.